This TCR beta chain stems from a study of patients and donors after allogeneic stem cell transplantation. Concerning this clonotype itself: The junction shows a germline mismatch at one end, possibly a read error.

Using its own MiXCR run on the RT-PCR reads, TCRdb lists one record per CDR3 protein. Of roughly 960,000 distinct CDR3 sequences in the sample, more than 15% were seen once. Sequences were obtained from blood, either unsorted or a sorted T cell fraction (not recorded which). The receptor was derived from a human donor who was either an allogeneic HSCT recipient or a stem cell or donor lymphocyte infusion donor (not recorded which). It is not recorded whose cells these are; they may come from a transplant donor.

The CDR3 is CGSSLELAGAHIQYF. For the CDR3, the DNA is TGCGGCAGCAGCTTGGAGTTAGCGGGGGCTCATATTCAGTACTTC. The chain has TRBV5-1 and TRBJ2-4; TRBD2 matches at 9 bases. This CDR3 has 15 amino acids. CDR1 is SGHRS, CDR2 YFSETQ, per germline.